Listed below are T cell receptor beta chains from one sample, sequenced in a study of CD8 T cells in Susac syndrome. Via MiXCR, TCRdb re-called the immunoSEQ multiplex PCR reads, giving one row per CDR3 protein. The sample has around 100,000 distinct CDR3 sequences, about 95% seen once. The sequenced material came from CD8+ T cells from PBMCs. All receptors derive from a human donor with Susac syndrome. CDR3s include the opening cysteine and the closing phenylalanine or tryptophan. D genes are given only for firm matches. Size is omitted from some rows. Given values are once, few, many or a class for expanded clones.

NA TRBJ1-5 TRBV28 NA CASTPLGREQPQHF TGTGCCAGCACCCCCTTGGGTCGGGAGCAGCCCCAGCATTTT
NA TRBJ2-3 TRBV20-1 NA CSAGGGRGVDTQYF TGCAGTGCTGGGGGGGGCAGGGGGGTGGATACGCAGTATTTT
NA TRBJ2-1 TRBV3-1 NA CASSPWQSSYNEQFF TGTGCCAGCAGCCCCTGGCAGAGCTCCTACAATGAGCAGTTCTTC
NA TRBJ2-1 TRBV29-1 NA CSVEFPGVGNNEQFF TGCAGCGTTGAATTCCCAGGGGTAGGAAACAATGAGCAGTTCTTC
TRBD2 TRBJ2-2 TRBV4-2 NA CASSPSAGGNTGELFF TGTGCCAGCAGCCCATCAGCGGGAGGAAACACCGGGGAGCTGTTTTTT
NA TRBJ2-1 TRBV23-1 NA CASSQSVQGSYNEQFF TGCGCCAGCAGTCAATCCGTGCAGGGTTCTTACAATGAGCAGTTCTTC
NA TRBJ1-1 TRBV11-1 NA CASSLSSSGGTEAFF TGTGCCAGCAGCTTAAGTTCGTCCGGAGGCACTGAAGCTTTCTTT
TRBD1 TRBJ2-6 TRBV23-1 once CASSHEDRGRGNVLTF TGCGCCAGCAGTCACGAAGACAGGGGTCGAGGCAACGTCCTGACTTTC
NA TRBJ2-1 TRBV29-1 once CSVGGGNEQFF TGCAGCGTTGGTGGCGGCAATGAGCAGTTCTTC
NA TRBJ2-4 TRBV21-1 once CASRPGHKDIQYF TGTGCCAGCAGACCGGGACACAAGGACATTCAGTACTTC
NA TRBJ2-1 TRBV5-4 NA CASSLQGYNEQFF TGTGCCAGCAGCTTGCAGGGGTACAATGAGCAGTTCTTC
TRBD2 TRBJ2-7 TRBV29-1 NA CSVVGGGRAYEQYF TGCAGCGTTGTCGGTGGCGGGAGGGCCTACGAGCAGTACTTC
TRBD1 TRBJ2-7 TRBV11-1 NA CASSWDRDPEQYF TGTGCCAGCAGCTGGGACAGGGACCCCGAGCAGTACTTC
NA TRBJ2-7 TRBV2 NA CASSDGVEQYF TGTGCCAGCAGTGATGGTGTCGAGCAGTACTTC
TRBD2 TRBJ2-5 TRBV20-1 NA CSAKEAAGAGETQYF TGCAGTGCCAAGGAAGCTGCGGGAGCAGGGGAGACCCAGTACTTC
NA TRBJ1-1 TRBV7-9 NA CASSGRTVSSEAFF TGTGCCAGCAGCGGGCGGACAGTTAGTAGTGAAGCTTTCTTT
NA TRBJ1-1 TRBV20-1 NA CSASPRPQGDEAFF TGCAGTGCTAGTCCGCGTCCACAGGGAGATGAAGCTTTCTTT
NA TRBJ2-1 TRBV11-3 NA CASSSGRAENYNEQFF TGTGCCAGCAGCTCGGGCCGGGCGGAGAACTACAATGAGCAGTTCTTC
TRBD2 TRBJ2-7 TRBV20-1 NA CSALRLAGTYEQYF TGCAGTGCGCTCAGACTAGCGGGTACCTACGAGCAGTACTTC
TRBD2 TRBJ2-7 TRBV5-1 NA CASSLSGGAYEQYF TGCGCCAGCAGCTTGAGCGGGGGGGCCTACGAGCAGTACTTC
NA TRBJ2-7 TRBV29-1 NA CSGGEGPSSYEQYF TGCAGCGGTGGGGAAGGCCCGAGCTCCTACGAGCAGTACTTC
TRBD1 TRBJ2-1 TRBV18 NA CASSPGQAYNEQFF TGTGCCAGCTCACCGGGACAGGCCTACAATGAGCAGTTCTTC
NA TRBJ2-1 TRBV4-1 once CASSQDGAAYNEQFF TGCGCCAGCAGCCAAGATGGGGCAGCTTACAATGAGCAGTTCTTC
NA TRBJ1-2 TRBV29-1 NA CSVAEQGAYGYTF TGCAGCGTTGCCGAACAGGGAGCCTATGGCTACACCTTC
NA TRBJ1-2 TRBV25-1 NA CASSKTDATGYTF TGTGCCAGCAGTAAAACAGATGCCACTGGCTACACCTTC
TRBD1 TRBJ2-7 TRBV7-9 NA CASSALPGTGEQYF TGTGCCAGCAGCGCACTTCCCGGGACAGGGGAGCAGTACTTC
TRBD2 TRBJ2-7 TRBV2 NA CASSDELAGGPYEQYF TGTGCCAGCAGTGACGAATTAGCGGGGGGACCCTACGAGCAGTACTTC
NA TRBJ2-1 TRBV28 NA CASSLLSQGGDEQFF TGTGCCAGCAGTTTATTATCACAGGGAGGGGATGAGCAGTTCTTC
NA TRBJ2-7 TRBV29-1 NA CSVVTNEQYF TGCAGCGTTGTCACTAACGAGCAGTACTTC
NA TRBJ1-2 TRBV29-1 NA CSVERGSYGYTF TGCAGCGTTGAACGCGGTTCCTATGGCTACACCTTC
TRBD1 TRBJ1-2 TRBV5-1 NA CASSYAGTVYGYTF TGCGCCAGCAGCTATGCCGGGACAGTCTATGGCTACACCTTC
NA TRBJ2-5 TRBV11-2 NA CASSYLGLNKETQYF TGTGCCAGCAGCTACCTCGGGTTAAATAAAGAGACCCAGTACTTC
TRBD1 TRBJ1-3 TRBV14 NA CASSPRTGQGNTIYF TGTGCCAGCAGCCCTCGGACAGGGCAGGGAAACACCATATATTTT
TRBD1 TRBJ2-5 TRBV7-2 NA CASSEGTVRETQYF TGTGCCAGCAGCGAGGGGACAGTCCGAGAGACCCAGTACTTC
TRBD1 TRBJ2-7 TRBV9 NA CASSVELTGGFYEQYF TGTGCCAGCAGCGTAGAATTGACAGGGGGATTCTACGAGCAGTACTTC
TRBD2 TRBJ2-3 TRBV12-3/TRBV12-4 once CASSSNPVTSGLRNTQYF TGTGCCAGCAGTTCCAACCCGGTTACTAGCGGGCTAAGGAATACGCAGTATTTT
NA TRBJ1-5 TRBV5-1 NA CARGRGRQPQHF TGCGCACGGGGCAGGGGACGGCAGCCCCAGCATTTT
NA TRBJ2-1 TRBV20-1 NA CSARSAATYNEQFF TGCAGTGCCAGATCAGCGGCTACTTACAATGAGCAGTTCTTC
NA TRBJ1-5 TRBV23-1 NA CASSQAWEGNQPQHF TGCGCCAGCAGTCAAGCGTGGGAGGGCAATCAGCCCCAGCATTTT
NA TRBJ1-4 TRBV15 once CATSRDPQAEKLFF TGTGCCACCAGCAGAGATCCCCAGGCTGAAAAACTGTTTTTT
NA TRBJ1-2 TRBV3-1 NA CASSHSGGYTF TGTGCCAGCAGTCACTCGGGAGGCTACACCTTC
NA TRBJ2-5 TRBV29-1 NA CSVEGTSPPETQYF TGCAGCGTTGAAGGCACTAGTCCCCCTGAGACCCAGTACTTC
TRBD1 TRBJ2-1 TRBV20-1 NA CSAPRDRAPNEQFF TGCAGTGCCCCTAGGGACAGGGCCCCCAATGAGCAGTTCTTC
NA TRBJ1-1 TRBV21-1 NA CASSKTGRDTEAFF TGTGCCAGCAGCAAGACAGGGCGGGACACTGAAGCTTTCTTT
NA TRBJ2-7 TRBV5-4 NA CASSLEGVPYEQYF TGTGCCAGCAGCTTGGAGGGGGTCCCCTACGAGCAGTACTTC
NA TRBJ1-6 TRBV4-1 NA CASSHGNSPLHF TGCGCCAGCAGCCACGGAAATTCACCCCTCCACTTT
TRBD1 TRBJ2-6 TRBV7-3 NA CASSGDSGTSGANVLTF TGTGCCAGCAGCGGGGACAGCGGTACCTCTGGGGCCAACGTCCTGACTTTC
NA TRBJ1-5 TRBV4-1 NA CASSKNRDDNQPQHF TGCGCCAGCAGCAAAAACAGGGATGACAATCAGCCCCAGCATTTT
NA TRBJ2-7 TRBV29-1 NA CSVESTRSEGYEQYF TGCAGCGTTGAAAGTACCAGATCCGAGGGGTACGAGCAGTACTTC
TRBD2 TRBJ2-1 TRBV9 NA CASSVAGLEVEQFF TGTGCCAGCAGCGTAGCGGGACTAGAGGTTGAGCAGTTCTTC
NA TRBJ2-7 TRBV13 NA CASSPGGISYEQYF TGTGCCAGCAGCCCCGGGGGCATTTCCTACGAGCAGTACTTC
NA TRBJ2-3 TRBV7-9 NA CASSSHTEDTQYF TGTGCCAGCAGCTCCCACACGGAGGATACGCAGTATTTT
NA TRBJ2-5 TRBV12-3/TRBV12-4 NA CASSLGQGEETQYF TGTGCCAGCAGCTTGGGTCAGGGAGAAGAGACCCAGTACTTC
NA TRBJ2-3 TRBV20-1 once CSARGTSTDTQYF TGCAGTGCTAGGGGAACTAGCACAGATACGCAGTATTTT
NA TRBJ1-1 TRBV6-1 NA CASRSLRVERKNTEAFF TGTGCCAGCAGATCCCTGCGGGTTGAACGAAAGAACACTGAAGCTTTCTTT
TRBD1 TRBJ1-2 TRBV29-1 once CSVHRDRGFGGYTF TGCAGCGTACACAGGGACAGGGGATTTGGAGGCTACACCTTC
NA TRBJ1-2 TRBV6-1 NA CASRKGDGNYGYTF TGTGCCAGCAGAAAAGGGGACGGGAACTATGGCTACACCTTC
NA TRBJ1-3 TRBV18 NA CASSSDSPEGTIYF TGTGCCAGCTCAAGTGACAGCCCTGAAGGCACCATATATTTT
NA TRBJ1-2 TRBV2 NA CASSEVKGTNYGYTF TGTGCCAGCAGTGAAGTGAAGGGTACTAACTATGGCTACACCTTC
NA TRBJ2-2 TRBV29-1 NA CSVVTRGTGELFF TGCAGCGTTGTTACTCGGGGGACCGGGGAGCTGTTTTTT